Listed below are T cell receptor beta chains from one sample, sequenced in a study of blood T cell repertoires in COVID-19. Only in-frame clones appear in the TCRdb table, and some are missing; sequencing was by immunoSEQ multiplex PCR. The sample shows about 150,000 clones, roughly 89% of them seen only once. Material: peripheral blood. The receptors shown here come from a man aged 50 to 59 with acute or convalescent COVID-19. CDR3s include the opening cysteine and the closing phenylalanine or tryptophan. D genes are given only for firm matches.

TRBD1 TRBJ1-4 TRBV5-1 CASSAGQGAEKLFF TGCGCCAGCAGCGCGGGACAGGGGGCTGAAAAACTGTTTTTT
TRBD2 TRBJ2-5 TRBV5-7 CASSGTSGSETQYF TGTGCCAGCAGCGGGACTAGCGGGAGTGAGACCCAGTACTTC
- TRBJ2-2 TRBV11-2 CASSLAGQFANTGELFF TGTGCCAGCAGCTTAGCAGGGCAGTTCGCGAACACCGGGGAGCTGTTTTTT
- TRBJ1-6 TRBV19 CASSIGVNSPLHF TGTGCCAGTAGTATCGGGGTTAATTCACCCCTCCACTTT
TRBD1 TRBJ1-5 TRBV7-9 CASSLGQGYQPQHF TGTGCCAGCAGCTTAGGACAGGGGTATCAGCCCCAGCATTTT
- TRBJ1-6 TRBV4-3 CASSQDGGAGRSPLHF TGCGCCAGCAGCCAAGACGGGGGAGCGGGGAGGTCACCCCTCCACTTT
- TRBJ1-5 TRBV27 CASTPRGRGSNQPQHF TGTGCCAGCACCCCAAGAGGCAGGGGTAGCAATCAGCCCCAGCATTTT
- TRBJ2-4 TRBV18 CASSPPGGPSLTKNIQYF TGTGCCAGCTCACCACCCGGGGGTCCCTCTTTAACCAAAAACATTCAGTACTTC
TRBD2 TRBJ2-3 TRBV6-5 CASSYSGLVTDTQYF TGTGCCAGCAGTTACTCGGGACTAGTCACAGATACGCAGTATTTT
- TRBJ1-6 TRBV5-1 CASSLVGSGYNSPLHF TGCGCCAGCAGCTTGGTTGGCAGCGGCTATAATTCACCCCTCCACTTT
- TRBJ2-5 TRBV14 CASSDLGGARETQYF TGTGCCAGCAGCGACCTCGGAGGGGCAAGGGAGACCCAGTACTTC
- TRBJ2-5 TRBV19 CASSIAAGSAETQYF TGTGCCAGTAGTATAGCGGCGGGATCAGCAGAGACCCAGTACTTC
- TRBJ2-2 TRBV28 CASSLNARAANTGELFF TGTGCCAGCAGTTTGAATGCGCGGGCCGCGAACACCGGGGAGCTGTTTTTT
- TRBJ2-2 TRBV7-9 CASSLGSPGNTGELFF TGTGCCAGCAGCTTAGGCTCCCCGGGGAACACCGGGGAGCTGTTTTTT
- TRBJ1-6 TRBV5-4 CASSSIFNGYDSPLHF TGTGCCAGCAGCTCTATATTTAATGGTTATGATTCACCCCTCCACTTT